The 29 T cell receptor beta chains listed next were all sequenced from one sample in a study of T cells in Graves' hyperthyroidism and ophthalmopathy (dated 2019 in TCRdb). The library was produced with multiplex PCR. Sequencer: Illumina HiSeq 2000. Amplification of TCR beta CDR3 regions was carried out from RNA transcripts. A first-round RT-PCR of the TCR CDR3 used the HTBI primer set with the Qiagen OneStep RT-PCR kit. The public reads were reprocessed in TCRdb via fastp at Q25 and MiXCR, keeping in-frame beta chains. Identical CDR3 protein sequences are pooled into one entry, listed with their most common genes and DNA. Present in this sample are 660,000 or so distinct CDR3 sequences, 20% to 25% of which were seen just once. Approximately 30% of the sample is taken by the ten largest. The sequenced sample consisted of blood. The receptors were gathered from a man aged 30 to 45 with Graves' ophthalmopathy.

In this sample, this clonotype turned up many times. The rearrangement links TRBV6-1 to TRBJ1-1; possibly TRBD1 for D (5 bases). V was clipped by 5 bases and J by 4 bases, with 14 bases between them. CDR3 length: 14 residues. The V gene's germline CDR1 is MNHNS and CDR2 SASEGT. CDR3 sequence (DNA): TGTGCCAGCAGTCCCCCGGGACTGTCCACTGAAGCTTTCTTT. The encoded protein is CASSPPGLSTEAFF.

This clonotype was seen ten or more times. V and J are TRBV28 and TRBJ2-3, with D possibly being TRBD2 (6 bases). In germline, CDR1 is MDHEN, CDR2 SYDVKM. V was cut by 7 bases and J by 2 bases, with 16 bases left in between. The CDR3 is 15 residues long. CDR3 in amino acids: CASTHGSLNTDTQYF. The CDR3 region has the DNA TGTGCCAGCACCCACGGGAGTTTAAACACAGATACGCAGTATTTT.

The chain links TRBV12-3 or TRBV12-4 to TRBJ2-2; D call uncertain. The CDR3 has 12 amino acids. The V gene lost 6 bases and the J gene lost 7 bases, with 9 bases spanning the gap. The CDR3 DNA reads TGTGCCAGCAGCCCTTGGGACGGGGAGCTGTTTTTT. Translation gives CASSPWDGELFF.

This clonotype was seen many times. The chain recombines TRBV28 with TRBJ1-2; no reliable D call. V gave up 8 bases and J gave up 0 bases, with 13 bases separating them. This CDR3 spans 14 amino acids. Per the germline V gene, CDR1 is MDHEN and CDR2 is SYDVKM. The CDR3 DNA sequence: TGTGCCAGCTTCCCCGCAACTACTAACTATGGCTACACCTTC. Translated, it gives CASFPATTNYGYTF.

This clonotype was observed a few times. This chain uses TRBV2 with TRBJ2-7; 13 bases fit TRBD2. The ends lost 10 bases at V and 1 base at J; junction bases unmatched: 7. CDR1 is SNHLY, CDR2 FYNNEI, per germline. CDR3 length equals 15 residues. In nucleotides, the CDR3 is TGTGCCATTCGACTAGCGGGAGGAGGGTCCTACGAGCAGTACTTC. It codes for CAIRLAGGGSYEQYF.

This clonotype was picked up a small number of times. V gene TRBV5-1 combines with J gene TRBJ1-4; D not certain. Germline lookup yields CDR1 SGHRS and CDR2 YFSETQ. This CDR3 is 16 amino acids long. V lost 0 bases to trimming and J lost 7 bases, with 16 bases between them. The CDR3 DNA follows: TGCGCCAGCAGCTTGGTTGGTTTTGGGGTCGGTGAAAAACTGTTTTTT. Encoded protein: CASSLVGFGVGEKLFF. The variable domain in full, completed from reference TRBV5-1 and TRBJ1-4, reads KAGVTQTPRYLIKTRGQQVTLSCSPISGHRSVSWYQQTPGQGLQFLFEYFSETQRNKGNFPGRFSGRQFSNSRSEMNVSTLELGDSALYLCASSLVGFGVGEKLFFGSGTQLSVL.

The chain joins TRBV29-1 to TRBJ1-3, with a possible D match to TRBD1 (5 bases). The CDR3 has 13 amino acids. The V and J ends lost 7 bases and 4 bases respectively, with 14 bases between them. The germline V gene encodes CDR1 SQVTM and CDR2 ANQGSEA. The CDR3 here is CSASDGAGNTIYF. Here the CDR3 DNA reads TGCAGCGCCTCTGACGGGGCAGGAAACACCATATATTTT.

The chain carries TRBV7-9 and TRBJ2-1; 11 nucleotides match TRBD2. CDR3 length: 16 amino acids. The germline V gene encodes CDR1 SEHNR and CDR2 FQNEAQ (reference sequence). V shed 5 bases and J 4 bases; nucleotides not matched to a gene: 7. The CDR3 loop is CASSPRGTSGYNEQFF. The CDR3 nucleotides read TGTGCCAGCAGCCCCCGGGGGACTAGCGGTTACAATGAGCAGTTCTTC.

This clonotype was counted ten times or more. The V and J genes are TRBV11-2 and TRBJ1-1; D possibly corresponds to TRBD1 (5 bases). The CDR3 is 14 residues long. V was cut by 3 bases and J by 5 bases, with 13 bases left in between. From germline, CDR1 is SGHAT and CDR2 FQNNGV. The CDR3: CASSLGREGTEAFF. The CDR3 DNA reads TGTGCCAGCAGCTTGGGCAGGGAGGGGACTGAAGCTTTCTTT.

The sample holds a few counts of this clonotype. V usage is TRBV4-3 and J usage is TRBJ2-1, with 13 nucleotides matching TRBD2. Germline loops: CDR1 LGHNA, CDR2 YSLEER. This CDR3 is built from 16 residues. Trimming at V came to 2 bases and at J to 8 bases, leaving 6 bases not matched to a gene. CDR3 bases: TGCGCCAGCAGCCAACCAACTAGCGGGAGGGTCTATGAGCAGTTCTTC. Amino acids: CASSQPTSGRVYEQFF.

In this sample, this clonotype turned up a few times. V is TRBV28 and J is TRBJ2-7, with a weak D call TRBD1 (7 bases). The length of the CDR3 is 17 residues. V lost 1 base, J lost 4 bases, and 20 bases lay in between. Germline-derived CDR1 and CDR2 are MDHEN and SYDVKM. The CDR3 DNA reads as TGTGCCAGCAGTTTATTGAAGGGGGCTGGCGGGAAGTACGAGCAGTACTTC. It codes for CASSLLKGAGGKYEQYF.

V is TRBV15 and J is TRBJ1-3; D is ambiguous. The ends were cut back, 4 bases at V and 0 bases at J, with 16 bases in the middle. The germline gives CDR1 LNHNV, CDR2 YYDKDF (reference sequence). The CDR3 has 17 amino acids. DNA of the CDR3: TGTGCCACCAGCAAGAGTCGGCAGTTGATCTCTGGAAACACCATATATTTT. This translates into CATSKSRQLISGNTIYF.

This clonotype has just a few counts. This sequence joins TRBV4-2 and TRBJ2-3, with 7 bases lining up with TRBD1. V lost 4 bases, J lost 0 bases, and 7 bases stayed unmatched. Germline V gene sequence: CDR1 LGHNA, CDR2 YNFKEQ. This CDR3 has 16 amino acids. CDR3 in amino acids: CASSLGQPGSTDTQYF. The CDR3 DNA reads TGTGCCAGCAGCCTGGGACAGCCGGGAAGCACAGATACGCAGTATTTT.

The gene calls are TRBV15 and TRBJ1-4; D is possibly TRBD1 (6 bases). The CDR3 consists of 15 residues. CDR1 LNHNV and CDR2 YYDKDF come from the germline V gene (reference sequence). V was pared by 5 bases and J by 3 bases, with 13 bases between. CDR3 in amino acids: CATSPTGRPNEKLFF. CDR3 coding DNA: TGTGCCACCAGCCCTACAGGGCGACCTAATGAAAAACTGTTTTTT.

This chain uses TRBV6-2 or TRBV6-3 with TRBJ2-1; 11 nucleotides agree with TRBD2. V gave up 6 bases and J gave up 4 bases; unmatched junction bases: 11. There are 17 residues in the CDR3. The germline V gene encodes CDR1 MNHEY and CDR2 SVGEGT. CDR3 region: CASRPSGRQEFYNEQFF. The DNA for the CDR3 is TGTGCCAGCAGGCCTAGCGGGAGGCAAGAATTTTACAATGAGCAGTTCTTC.

The J gene is TRBJ2-7, the V gene TRBV28; 7 bases agree with TRBD1. Germline values: CDR1 MDHEN, CDR2 SYDVKM. This CDR3 comprises 13 residues. J lost 6 bases, V lost 7 bases, and 9 bases had no gene match. As DNA, the CDR3 is TGTGCCAGCACGACAGGGTTAAGAGGCGAGCAGTACTTC. Its protein is CASTTGLRGEQYF.

The chain recombines TRBV11-2 with TRBJ2-3, with 8 positions matching TRBD2. Germline V gene sequence: CDR1 SGHAT, CDR2 FQNNGV. V lost 1 base to trimming and J lost 2 bases; unmatched junction nucleotides: 8. The CDR3 sequence is 17 residues long. This chain's CDR3 is CASSLGAGGLVTDTQYF. CDR3 coding DNA: TGTGCCAGCAGCTTAGGAGCTGGGGGACTAGTCACAGATACGCAGTATTTT.

This chain joins TRBV5-1 and TRBJ2-2; 7 nucleotides match TRBD1. Trimming took 6 bases from V and 4 from J; bases not matched to a gene: 9. The CDR3 contains 15 residues. From germline, CDR1 is SGHRS and CDR2 YFSETQ. CDR3 nucleotides: TGCGCCAGCACCATCGACAGGGCGCGCACCGGGGAGCTGTTTTTT. Translating gives CASTIDRARTGELFF.

This clonotype was seen many times. This chain joins TRBV6-1 and TRBJ2-7, with 9 bases that match TRBD1. V lost 3 bases to trimming and J lost 1 base; unmatched junction nucleotides: 4. The CDR3 is made up of 15 amino acids. Germline-derived CDR1 and CDR2 are MNHNS and SASEGT. The DNA for the CDR3 is TGTGCCAGCAGTGATTGGGACAGGGTGTCCTACGAGCAGTACTTC. Protein: CASSDWDRVSYEQYF.

Concerning this clonotype: Possible read error: a much larger clone is one base away. The chain couples TRBV18 to TRBJ2-1, with TRBD2 as a possible D gene (5 bases). CDR3 length: 13 residues. Germline assignment: CDR1 KGHSH and CDR2 LQKENI. Trimming took 6 bases from V and 14 from J, leaving 20 bases between them. This CDR3 reads CASSPPNEGEKFF. The CDR3 bases are TGTGCCAGCTCCCCGCCGAATGAGGGAGAGAAGTTCTTC. Looking up the rest from reference TRBV18 and TRBJ2-1 gives the full variable domain: NAGVMQNPRHLVRRRGQEARLRCSPMKGHSHVYWYRQLPEEGLKFMVYLQKENIIDESGMPKERFSAEFPKEGPSILRIQQVVRGDSAAYFCASSPPNEGEKFFGPGTRLTVL.

This clonotype came up a few times. This chain uses TRBV19 with TRBJ1-1, with a weak D call TRBD1 (5 bases). The germline V gene has CDR1 LNHDA and CDR2 SQIVND (reference sequence). Trimming left V 6 bases short and J 2 bases short, with 19 bases between. The CDR3 loop spans 16 amino acids. In DNA, the CDR3 is TGTGCCAGTAGCCCCGGGACGGGCCATGGTAACACTGAAGCTTTCTTT. It specifies CASSPGTGHGNTEAFF.

This chain uses TRBV20-1 with TRBJ2-7, with TRBD2 matching 7 bases. Per the germline V gene, CDR1 is DFQATT and CDR2 is SNEGSKA (reference sequence). After removal of 0 bases from V and 4 bases from J, the junction contained 9 bases not matched to a gene. The length of the CDR3 is 15 residues. This CDR3 is CSARDLTSSRYEQYF. CDR3 DNA sequence: TGCAGTGCTAGAGATTTGACTAGCAGCCGATACGAGCAGTACTTC.

CDR3 bases: TGTGCCAGCAGTCAGACAGTGATAGCCGCAGATACGCAGTATTTT. Translation gives CASSQTVIAADTQYF. The chain couples TRBV6-1 to TRBJ2-3, with D maybe TRBD1 (5 bases). Trimming stripped 5 bases from V and 4 bases from J, with 16 bases between. Germline CDR1 MNHNS, CDR2 SASEGT. The CDR3 is 15 residues long.

At least ten counts were recorded for this clonotype. The chain employs TRBV2 and TRBJ1-6; D unclear. Germline V gene data show CDR1 as SNHLY and CDR2 as FYNNEI. V was trimmed by 6 bases and J by 7 bases, leaving 4 bases between them. The length of the CDR3 is 11 residues. The CDR3 protein is CASSGNSPLHF. In DNA, the CDR3 is TGTGCCAGCAGCGGGAATTCACCCCTCCACTTT.

This chain joins TRBV4-2 and TRBJ1-5; D remains ambiguous. Germline values: CDR1 LGHNA, CDR2 YNFKEQ. Trimming stripped 0 bases from V and 7 bases from J, with 13 bases between. The CDR3 consists of 15 residues. The chain's CDR3 is CASSQDGSGRQPQHF. The CDR3 DNA sequence: TGTGCCAGCAGCCAAGACGGCAGTGGAAGGCAGCCCCAGCATTTT.

This clonotype has just a few counts. V gene TRBV5-1 combines with J gene TRBJ2-2; D remains ambiguous. There are 18 residues in the CDR3. The germline V gene has CDR1 SGHRS and CDR2 YFSETQ. V was trimmed by 4 bases and J by 5 bases, leaving 24 bases between them. The CDR3 protein is CASSPTRSDRAWTGELFF. The CDR3 nucleotides are TGCGCCAGCAGCCCCACGCGGTCCGACCGTGCTTGGACCGGGGAGCTGTTTTTT.

The chain joins TRBV9 to TRBJ1-5; no definite D call. Germline V gene sequence: CDR1 SGDLS, CDR2 YYNGEE. This CDR3 is built from 15 residues. V was trimmed by 3 bases and J by 2 bases, leaving 12 bases between them. CDR3 in amino acids: CASSGGPGGNQPQHF. The CDR3 DNA follows: TGTGCCAGCAGCGGCGGCCCGGGAGGCAATCAGCCCCAGCATTTT.

As regards this clonotype: A read error is possible here, since a much larger clone lies one base away. The rearrangement links TRBV29-1 to TRBJ2-5, with 12 bases identical to TRBD2. Germline CDR1 is SQVTM and CDR2 is ANQGSEA. With V trimmed by 7 bases and J by 5 bases, 11 bases remained unmatched. CDR3 length: 15 residues. CDR3 residues: CSATETSGRRETQYF. CDR3 bases: TGCAGCGCTACCGAGACTAGCGGGAGACGGGAGACCCAGTACTTC. The full variable domain, completed using reference TRBV29-1 and TRBJ2-5, is SAVISQKPSRDICQRGTSLTIQCQVDSQVTMMFWYRQQPGQSLTLIATANQGSEATYESGFVIDKFPISRPNLTFSTLTVSNMSPEDSSIYLCSATETSGRRETQYFGPGTRLLVL.

This clonotype was recorded at least ten times. V usage is TRBV28 and J usage is TRBJ2-7; perhaps TRBD1 as D (6 bases). V was cut by 6 bases and J by 0 bases, with 18 bases left in between. Germline V CDR1 and CDR2: MDHEN, SYDVKM. CDR3 length: 16 residues. The DNA of the CDR3 is TGTGCCAGCAGACATCTTACCGGGACATTCTCCTACGAGCAGTACTTC. It encodes CASRHLTGTFSYEQYF.